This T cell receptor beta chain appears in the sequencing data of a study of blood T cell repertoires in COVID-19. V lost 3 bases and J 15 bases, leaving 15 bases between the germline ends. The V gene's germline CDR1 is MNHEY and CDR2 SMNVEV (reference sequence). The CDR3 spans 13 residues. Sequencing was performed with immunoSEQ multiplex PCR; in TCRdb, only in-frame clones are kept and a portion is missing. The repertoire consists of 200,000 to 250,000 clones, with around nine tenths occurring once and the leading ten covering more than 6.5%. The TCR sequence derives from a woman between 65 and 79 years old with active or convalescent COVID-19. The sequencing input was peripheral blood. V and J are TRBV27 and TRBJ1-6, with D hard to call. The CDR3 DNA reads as TGTGCCAGCAGTTTTCAGTCCCCATCGGGCCTCCACTTT. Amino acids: CASSFQSPSGLHF.